The T cell receptor beta chain under discussion was sequenced for a study of cytomegalovirus exposure and HLA in healthy donors. CDR1 is SNHLY, CDR2 FYNNEI, per germline. The CDR3 contains 14 residues. V lost 4 bases, J lost 8 bases, and 17 bases lay in between. At sampling all donors were nominally healthy, likely with unrecorded immune exposures. Primers included in the PCR were 60 Vbeta and 13 Jbeta primers. TCRdb's table, derived via immunoSEQ multiplex PCR, lists solely in-frame clones and lacks some. Of tens of thousands of clones listed, over 60% were seen once; the top ten hold 3.7%. Sequencing was done on a sample of PBMCs. The source is a man aged 30 to 39 in good health and CMV-seronegative. The V call is TRBV2, the J call TRBJ1-1; D may be TRBD1 (5 bases). This CDR3 is CASSGAFGAAEAFF. The CDR3 DNA reads as TGTGCCAGCAGTGGTGCCTTTGGGGCGGCCGAAGCTTTCTTT.